The clone carrying this T cell receptor beta chain was counted once. Its antigen is not known. A second PCR of about 7 to 12 cycles used a sample-barcoded 5' primer and a J-beta primer mix. Each of the cDNA molecules was tagged by a template-switch adaptor with 12 random nucleotides. From the 5' RACE reads, TCRdb called clonotypes with MiXCR, one entry per CDR3 protein. The data hold around 1.5 million distinct CDR3 sequences, with about 32% observed a single time. The data were obtained in a study of blood T cells in healthy people across ages. Per the germline V gene, CDR1 is MDHEN and CDR2 is SYDVKM. The CDR3 is 14 amino acids. J gave up 3 bases and V 6 bases, and 7 bases lay outside the gene matches. For every donor, a draw yielded around 10 milliliters of peripheral blood. Samples had at least 7 million PBMCs isolated from them. Study conclusions and caveats: Leaving the PBMCs unsorted stopped any conclusive comparison of naive versus antigen-experienced cells.

The specimen sequenced was blood. The sequence derives from a woman younger than 45 in good health. The V and J genes are TRBV28 and TRBJ2-7, with 8 bases lining up with TRBD1. The CDR3 is CASRATGAGYEQYF. CDR3 bases: TGTGCCAGCAGAGCGACAGGGGCGGGCTACGAGCAGTACTTC.